This T cell receptor beta chain was sequenced during a study of T-cell reconstitution after alpha-beta-depleted transplantation in children (dated by TCRdb to 2016 to 2018). Regarding the research as a whole: The study quantitatively tracked T-cell immune reconstitution after TCRalphabeta/CD19-depleted allogeneic hematopoietic cell transplantation in children using TCR repertoire profiling.

This clonotype was counted at least ten times. This clone's antigen is unknown. No quality values exist for individual bases; no much larger clone is one base distant. The method was PCR. Sequencing was carried out with an Illumina HiSeq 2500. Molecular barcoding was employed in the preparation of TCR libraries, with unique molecular identifiers being used to normalize TCRbeta repertoire quantification. TCRdb passed the public sequencing reads through fastp at Q25 and MiXCR, retaining productive beta sequences. Every entry covers one CDR3 protein and lists the most common genes and DNA from its rows. This sample comprises a few hundred thousand distinct CDR3 sequences, 9.7% of them detected only once. The ten largest clones take up 5% to 5.5% of the sample. The V and J ends are trimmed by 2 bases and 6 bases, leaving 10 bases between them. Taken from the germline V gene, the CDR1 and CDR2 loops are MNHEY and SVGEGT. There are 14 amino acids in the CDR3, from cysteine to phenylalanine inclusive. Only the CDR3 region is kept as DNA, spanning 42 bases read in frame from base 1.

The receptor chain draws on TRBV6-2 or TRBV6-3 and TRBJ2-2; the D gene assignment is ambiguous. The TCR was taken from a human donor who donated a stem cell graft to a child with SCID. Sequencing was performed on PBMCs from the stem cell graft donor, taken from the stem cell graft. This receptor carries the CDR3 CASSYIFQSGELFF. The DNA sequence reads TGTGCCAGCAGTTACATCTTCCAGTCCGGGGAGCTGTTTTTT.